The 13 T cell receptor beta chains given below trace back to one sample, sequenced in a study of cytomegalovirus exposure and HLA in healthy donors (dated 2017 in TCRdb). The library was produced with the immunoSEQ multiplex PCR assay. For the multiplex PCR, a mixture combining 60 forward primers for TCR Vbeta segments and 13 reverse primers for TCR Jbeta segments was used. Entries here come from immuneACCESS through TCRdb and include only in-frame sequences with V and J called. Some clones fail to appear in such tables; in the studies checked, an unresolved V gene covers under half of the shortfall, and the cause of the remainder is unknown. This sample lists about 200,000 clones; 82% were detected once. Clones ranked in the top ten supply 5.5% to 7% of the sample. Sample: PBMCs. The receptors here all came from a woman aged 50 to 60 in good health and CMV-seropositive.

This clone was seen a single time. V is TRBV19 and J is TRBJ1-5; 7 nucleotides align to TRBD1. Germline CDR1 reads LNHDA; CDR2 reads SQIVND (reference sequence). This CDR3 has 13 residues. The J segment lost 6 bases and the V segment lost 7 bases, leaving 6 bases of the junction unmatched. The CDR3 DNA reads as TGTGCCAGTAAGGGGACAGCGGTTCAGCCCCAGCATTTT. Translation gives CASKGTAVQPQHF.

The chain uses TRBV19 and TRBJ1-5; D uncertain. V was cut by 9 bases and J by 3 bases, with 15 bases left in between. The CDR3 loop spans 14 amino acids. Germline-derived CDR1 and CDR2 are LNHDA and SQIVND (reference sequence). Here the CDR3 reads CASHFSGTNQPQHF. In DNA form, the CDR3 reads TGTGCCAGCCATTTTTCAGGAACCAATCAGCCCCAGCATTTT.

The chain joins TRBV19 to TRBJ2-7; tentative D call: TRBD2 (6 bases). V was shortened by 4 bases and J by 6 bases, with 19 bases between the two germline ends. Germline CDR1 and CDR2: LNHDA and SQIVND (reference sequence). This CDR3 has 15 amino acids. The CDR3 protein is CASSTSQDGGAEQYF. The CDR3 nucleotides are TGTGCCAGTAGTACCTCCCAGGACGGGGGAGCCGAGCAGTACTTC.

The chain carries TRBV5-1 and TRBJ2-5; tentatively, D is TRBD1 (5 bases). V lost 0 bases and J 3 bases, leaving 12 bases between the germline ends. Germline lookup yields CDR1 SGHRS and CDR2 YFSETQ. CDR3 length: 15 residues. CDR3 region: CASSLASRVEETQYF. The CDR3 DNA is TGCGCCAGCAGCTTGGCCAGCAGGGTAGAAGAGACCCAGTACTTC.

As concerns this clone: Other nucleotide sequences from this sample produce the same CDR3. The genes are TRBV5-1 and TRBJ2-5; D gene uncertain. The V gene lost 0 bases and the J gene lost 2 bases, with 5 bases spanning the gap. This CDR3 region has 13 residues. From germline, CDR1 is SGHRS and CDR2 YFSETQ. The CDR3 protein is CASSLGLQETQYF. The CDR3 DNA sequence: TGCGCCAGCAGCTTGGGACTTCAAGAGACCCAGTACTTC.

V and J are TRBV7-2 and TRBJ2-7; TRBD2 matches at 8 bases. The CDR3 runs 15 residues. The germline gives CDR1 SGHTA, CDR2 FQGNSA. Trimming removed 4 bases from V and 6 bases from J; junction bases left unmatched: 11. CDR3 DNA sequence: TGTGCCAGCAGCTCATCAAAGCGGGCGGGGGGCGAGCAGTACTTC. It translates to CASSSSKRAGGEQYF.

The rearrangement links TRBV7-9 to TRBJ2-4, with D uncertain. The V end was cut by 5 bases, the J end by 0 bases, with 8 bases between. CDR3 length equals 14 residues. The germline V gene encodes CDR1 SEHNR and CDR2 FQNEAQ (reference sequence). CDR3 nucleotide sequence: TGTGCCAGCAGCCTTGGAGTAGCCAAAAACATTCAGTACTTC. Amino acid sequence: CASSLGVAKNIQYF.

The CDR3 nucleotides read TGTGCCAGCAGCTTCGCGGGGGGGGGCACAGATACGCAGTATTTT. This translates into CASSFAGGGTDTQYF. The rearrangement links TRBV11-2 to TRBJ2-3; TRBD2 agrees at 9 bases. CDR3 length: 15 amino acids. The V gene end was trimmed by 3 bases and the J gene end by 1 base; junction bases not matched to a gene: 2. Germline CDR1 reads SGHAT; CDR2 reads FQNNGV.

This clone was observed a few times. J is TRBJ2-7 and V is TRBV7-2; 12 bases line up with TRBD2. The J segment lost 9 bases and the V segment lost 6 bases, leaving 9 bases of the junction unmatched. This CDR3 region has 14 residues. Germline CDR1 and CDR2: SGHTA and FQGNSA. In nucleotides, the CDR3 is TGTGCCAGCAGGCTAGCGGGAGGGGCTCTGGGGCAGTACTTC. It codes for CASRLAGGALGQYF.

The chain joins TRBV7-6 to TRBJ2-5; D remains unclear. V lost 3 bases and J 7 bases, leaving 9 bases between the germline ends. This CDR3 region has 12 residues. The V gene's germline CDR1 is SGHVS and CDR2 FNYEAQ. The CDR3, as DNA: TGTGCCAGCAGCTTCAATACTGGGACCCAGTACTTC. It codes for CASSFNTGTQYF. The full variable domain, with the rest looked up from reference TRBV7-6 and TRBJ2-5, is GAGVSQSPRYKVTKRGQDVALRCDPISGHVSLYWYRQALGQGPEFLTYFNYEAQQDKSGLPNDRFSAERPEGSISTLTIQRTEQRDSAMYRCASSFNTGTQYFGPGTRLLVL.

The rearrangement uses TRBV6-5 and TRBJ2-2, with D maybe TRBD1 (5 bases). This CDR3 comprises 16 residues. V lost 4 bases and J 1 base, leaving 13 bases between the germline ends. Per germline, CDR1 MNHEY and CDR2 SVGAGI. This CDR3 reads CASSSLGQLNTGELFF. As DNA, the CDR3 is TGTGCCAGCAGTTCCCTGGGGCAGCTGAACACCGGGGAGCTGTTTTTT.

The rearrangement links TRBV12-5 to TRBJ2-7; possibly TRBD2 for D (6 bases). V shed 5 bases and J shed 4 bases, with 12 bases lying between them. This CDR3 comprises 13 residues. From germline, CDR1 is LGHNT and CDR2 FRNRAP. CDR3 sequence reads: CASGLGLGYEQYF. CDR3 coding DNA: TGTGCTAGTGGTCTGGGACTCGGGTACGAGCAGTACTTC.

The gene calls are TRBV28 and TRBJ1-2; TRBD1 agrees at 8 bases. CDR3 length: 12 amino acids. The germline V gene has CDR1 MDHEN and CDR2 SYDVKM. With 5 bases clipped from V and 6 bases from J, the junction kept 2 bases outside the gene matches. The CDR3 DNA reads TGTGCCAGCAGTGCAGGGGGCAATGGCTACACCTTC. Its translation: CASSAGGNGYTF.